In its sample, the clone carrying this T cell receptor beta chain was seen a few times. The germline V gene has CDR1 MGHRA and CDR2 YSYEKL. Germline trimming cut 0 bases from V and 5 bases from J; bases unmatched to any gene: 2. The CDR3 consists of 14 residues. Using RNA template, CDR3s of TCR alpha and beta were amplified with iRepertoire arm-PCR. TCRdb analysed the multiplex PCR reads with MiXCR anew, one entry per CDR3 protein. The table records more than 300,000 distinct CDR3 sequences, about two fifths of them present only once. The data originate from a study of glioma-infiltrating T cells. Across the whole study: Target coverage was roughly 4- to 10-fold for about 1 million blood T cells.

Source material: glioma tissue, nonneoplastic brain tissue, or PBMCs (not recorded which). This receptor was taken from a human donor with low-grade glioma or glioblastoma, undergoing nonglioma brain surgery, or in good health (not recorded which). This chain uses TRBV4-1 with TRBJ2-3, with TRBD2 matching over 7 bases. This chain's CDR3 is CASSQDWGGDTQYF. The CDR3 coding sequence is TGCGCCAGCAGCCAAGATTGGGGGGGAGATACGCAGTATTTT.